This T cell receptor (beta chain) was sequenced in a study of cytomegalovirus exposure and HLA in healthy donors. About the research overall: Researchers previously reported finding some 110 million unique TCR beta sequences from 150 million to 200 million T cells.

Points on this clone: The antigen remains unidentified.

General study findings and limits: Highly shared variants forming one cluster were likely a sequencing artifact. In vitro assays verified that three CMV-associated chains recognized CMV antigens specifically.

The germline V and J ends were trimmed by 2 bases and 6 bases, with 8 bases remaining between them. The CDR3 has 12 amino acids. Germline V gives CDR1 KGHSH, CDR2 LQKENI. A multiplex PCR was run with 60 Vbeta primers and 13 Jbeta primers. Method: immunoSEQ multiplex PCR; TCRdb's copy keeps in-frame clones and lacks some. Among roughly 140,000 clones listed, 70% to 90% were seen once. The sequenced sample consisted of PBMCs. This sequence originates from a woman between 18 and 29 years old in good health and CMV-seronegative. This rearrangement joins TRBV18 to TRBJ2-7; D is perhaps TRBD1 (6 bases). The chain's CDR3 is CASSPGGPEQYF. The CDR3 nucleotides are TGTGCCAGCTCACCAGGGGGCCCCGAGCAGTACTTC.